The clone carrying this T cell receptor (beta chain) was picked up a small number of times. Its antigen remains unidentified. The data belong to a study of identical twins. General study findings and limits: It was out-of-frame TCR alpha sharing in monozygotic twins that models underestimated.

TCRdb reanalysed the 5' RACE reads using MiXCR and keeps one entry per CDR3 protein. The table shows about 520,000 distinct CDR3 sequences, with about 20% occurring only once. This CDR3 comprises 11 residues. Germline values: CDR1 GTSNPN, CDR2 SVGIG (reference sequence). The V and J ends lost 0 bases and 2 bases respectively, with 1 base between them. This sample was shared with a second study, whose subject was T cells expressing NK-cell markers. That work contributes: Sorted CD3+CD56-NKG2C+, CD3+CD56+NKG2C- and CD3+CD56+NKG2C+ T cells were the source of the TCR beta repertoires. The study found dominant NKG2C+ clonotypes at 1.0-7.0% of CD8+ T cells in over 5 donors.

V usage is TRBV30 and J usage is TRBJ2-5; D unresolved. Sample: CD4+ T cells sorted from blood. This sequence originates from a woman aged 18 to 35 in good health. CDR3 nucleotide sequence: TGTGCCTGGAGTGTACAAGAGACCCAGTACTTC. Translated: CAWSVQETQYF.